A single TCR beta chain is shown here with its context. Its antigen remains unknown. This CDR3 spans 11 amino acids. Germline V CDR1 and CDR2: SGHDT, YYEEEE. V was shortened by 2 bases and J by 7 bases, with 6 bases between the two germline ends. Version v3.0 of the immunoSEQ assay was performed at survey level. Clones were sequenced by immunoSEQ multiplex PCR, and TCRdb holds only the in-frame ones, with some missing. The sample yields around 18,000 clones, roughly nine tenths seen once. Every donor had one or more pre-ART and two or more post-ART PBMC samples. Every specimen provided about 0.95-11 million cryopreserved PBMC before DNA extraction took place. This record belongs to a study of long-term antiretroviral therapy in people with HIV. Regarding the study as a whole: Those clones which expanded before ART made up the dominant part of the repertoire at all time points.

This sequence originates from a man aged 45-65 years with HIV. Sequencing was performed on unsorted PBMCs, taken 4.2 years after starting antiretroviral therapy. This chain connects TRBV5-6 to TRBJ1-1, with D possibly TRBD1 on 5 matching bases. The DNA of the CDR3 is TGTGCCAGCAGCTTTGACAGTGAAGCTTTCTTT. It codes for CASSFDSEAFF.